One and the same sample provided the 30 T cell receptor beta chains below, sequenced in a study of T cell repertoires in cytomegalovirus infection. TCRdb independently ran MiXCR on the reads; one entry per CDR3 protein. The sample has some 590,000 distinct CDR3 sequences, 40% seen once. Antigens of these TCRs are unknown. Source: cultured PBMCs, taken from culture after CMV antigen stimulation. These receptors were obtained from a human donor in good health (CMV status not recorded). Some clones in this sample may be carry-over from other donors' samples.

The chain couples TRBV6-1 to TRBJ1-6, with D tentatively TRBD1 (5 bases). The CDR3 contains 15 residues. Germline V CDR1 and CDR2: MNHNS, SASEGT. V shed 2 bases and J shed 7 bases, with 12 bases lying between them. DNA of the CDR3: TGTGCCAGCAGTGAATATTCAGGGCGAAATTCACCCCTCCACTTT. Protein: CASSEYSGRNSPLHF.

The V call is TRBV19, the J call TRBJ2-5, with 8 positions matching TRBD2. V shed 0 bases, J shed 4 bases, and the junction held 10 bases outside the gene matches. CDR1 LNHDA and CDR2 SQIVND come from the germline V gene (reference sequence). This CDR3 region has 17 residues. The CDR3, as DNA: TGTGCCAGTAGTATAGATCTATTGGCGGGAGGAGGAGAGACCCAGTACTTC. This gives the protein CASSIDLLAGGGETQYF.

The CDR3 reads CASRYGTGSNQPQHF. CDR3 bases: TGTGCCAGCAGGTACGGGACAGGGAGCAATCAGCCCCAGCATTTT. The chain has TRBV2 and TRBJ1-5, with 9 bases identical to TRBD1. Trimming cost V 6 bases and J 1 base; bases outside gene matches: 4. The length of the CDR3 is 15 residues. The germline CDR1 and CDR2 sequences are SNHLY and FYNNEI.

The gene calls are TRBV5-1 and TRBJ2-1, with 8 bases fitting TRBD2. With V trimmed by 3 bases and J by 12 bases, 17 bases remained unmatched. CDR3 length: 16 residues. Germline V gene lookup returns CDR1 SGHRS and CDR2 YFSETQ. CDR3 nucleotides: TGCGCCAGCAGCTGGATAGCCGGGACTAGAGGCATAGGGCAGTTCTTC. Protein product: CASSWIAGTRGIGQFF.

The CDR3 sequence is CASSSSTSFDEQYF. CDR3 sequence (DNA): TGTGCCAGCAGCTCTTCAACTAGTTTTGACGAGCAGTACTTC. The chain couples TRBV7-9 to TRBJ2-7; D is perhaps TRBD2 (5 bases). With 4 bases removed from V and 5 bases from J, the gap between germline ends came to 15 bases. Germline V gives CDR1 SEHNR, CDR2 FQNEAQ (reference sequence). CDR3 length: 14 residues.

The chain recombines TRBV6-1 with TRBJ2-1; possibly TRBD2 for D (6 bases). This CDR3 contains 19 residues. The V and J ends lost 2 bases and 8 bases respectively, with 28 bases between them. Germline V gives CDR1 MNHNS, CDR2 SASEGT. The CDR3 DNA sequence: TGTGCCAGCAGTGAATTCGTGGGGACCGGGCCGCGGGGTCGCTATGAGCAGTTCTTC. Translated: CASSEFVGTGPRGRYEQFF.

This clonotype appeared a few times. The V and J genes are TRBV28 and TRBJ2-5; D uncertain. The length of the CDR3 is 15 residues. Trimming removed 0 bases at V and 4 bases at J, with 12 bases between. Germline assignment: CDR1 MDHEN and CDR2 SYDVKM. The CDR3 protein is CASSLWGRMGETQYF. CDR3 nucleotides: TGTGCCAGCAGTTTATGGGGCAGGATGGGAGAGACCCAGTACTTC.

This clonotype was counted ten times or more. V gene TRBV7-2 combines with J gene TRBJ1-1; D possibly corresponds to TRBD1 (5 bases). Germline assignment: CDR1 SGHTA and CDR2 FQGNSA. V shed 4 bases and J shed 4 bases, with 13 bases lying between them. There are 14 residues in the CDR3. The CDR3, as DNA: TGTGCCAGCAGCTCCCCTTGGGGGGGCACTGAAGCTTTCTTT. Translation: CASSSPWGGTEAFF.

This clonotype was found a few times. The chain links TRBV27 to TRBJ1-2, with D hard to call. The CDR3 runs to 13 residues. V lost 4 bases and J 4 bases, leaving 10 bases between the germline ends. Germline V lookup: CDR1 MNHEY, CDR2 SMNVEV (reference sequence). The CDR3 here is CASSSPPSYGYTF. CDR3 bases: TGTGCCAGCAGTTCCCCACCAAGCTATGGCTACACCTTC.

This chain uses TRBV24-1 with TRBJ2-1, with D tentatively TRBD2 (6 bases). V was pared by 1 base and J by 0 bases, with 9 bases between. The CDR3 has 16 residues. Germline-derived CDR1 and CDR2 are KGHDR and SFDVKD. This CDR3 reads CATSDFAGSSYNEQFF. The DNA of the CDR3 is TGTGCCACCAGTGATTTCGCGGGGAGCTCCTACAATGAGCAGTTCTTC.

The chain recombines TRBV11-2 with TRBJ1-1; possibly TRBD1 for D (5 bases). The ends were cut back, 5 bases at V and 4 bases at J, with 14 bases in the middle. The V gene's germline CDR1 is SGHAT and CDR2 FQNNGV. The CDR3 extends over 14 amino acids. The CDR3 DNA reads TGTGCCAGCAGCCCCCGTATGGGGGGCACTGAAGCTTTCTTT. This encodes CASSPRMGGTEAFF. The full variable domain, its missing parts supplied by reference TRBV11-2 and TRBJ1-1, is EAGVAQSPRYKIIEKRQSVAFWCNPISGHATLYWYQQILGQGPKLLIQFQNNGVVDDSQLPKDRFSAERLKGVDSTLKIQPAKLEDSAVYLCASSPRMGGTEAFFGQGTRLTVV.

The gene calls are TRBV7-2 and TRBJ2-5; 10 bases agree with TRBD2. This CDR3 region has 16 residues. Germline assignment: CDR1 SGHTA and CDR2 FQGNSA. V gave up 3 bases and J gave up 5 bases; unmatched junction bases: 9. CDR3 nucleotides: TGTGCCAGCAGCTTGTTAGCGGGGGGCCTACCGGAGACCCAGTACTTC. Encoded protein: CASSLLAGGLPETQYF.

The chain combines TRBV5-8 with TRBJ2-3, with D possibly TRBD1 on 6 matching bases. The CDR3 consists of 17 residues. Germline-derived CDR1 and CDR2 are SGHTS and YDEGEE. V dropped 0 bases and J dropped 6 bases, with 20 bases sitting between them. CDR3 coding DNA: TGTGCCAGCAGCTTGGCCCGGACAGCTTCGGGATGGGATACGCAGTATTTT. It specifies CASSLARTASGWDTQYF.

The gene calls are TRBV20-1 and TRBJ1-6; 7 nucleotides line up with TRBD1. Germline V gene sequence: CDR1 DFQATT, CDR2 SNEGSKA (reference sequence). The V and J ends lost 0 bases and 10 bases, in that order; junction bases with no gene match: 9. The CDR3 runs to 15 residues. The CDR3 DNA is TGCAGTGCTAGAGATACGCGACAGGGAAGATCACCCCTCCACTTT. Amino acids: CSARDTRQGRSPLHF.

This clonotype was counted a few times. The J gene is TRBJ1-2, the V gene TRBV7-9; D gene uncertain. CDR3 length: 10 amino acids. CDR1 and CDR2 from the germline V gene are SEHNR and FQNEAQ (reference sequence). Between the trimmed V and J ends, which lost 4 bases and 5 bases, there was a span of 2 bases. Written as DNA, the CDR3 is TGTGCCAGCAGCTCTTATGGCTACACCTTC. The encoded protein is CASSSYGYTF. The variable domain in full, completed from reference TRBV7-9 and TRBJ1-2, reads DTGVSQNPRHKITKRGQNVTFRCDPISEHNRLYWYRQTLGQGPEFLTYFQNEAQLEKSRLLSDRFSAERPKGSFSTLEIQRTEQGDSAMYLCASSSYGYTFGSGTRLTVV.

This clonotype occurred a few times. The gene calls are TRBV7-2 and TRBJ2-1; D perhaps matches TRBD2 (6 bases). Germline loops: CDR1 SGHTA, CDR2 FQGNSA. Trimming stripped 5 bases from V and 8 bases from J, with 13 bases between. The CDR3 consists of 13 residues. CDR3 amino acids: CASSPNWGDEQFF. CDR3 sequence (DNA): TGTGCCAGCAGCCCCAATTGGGGGGATGAGCAGTTCTTC.

The sample holds a few counts of this clonotype. This chain uses TRBV7-6 with TRBJ2-1; TRBD1 matches at 9 bases. The CDR3 covers 14 residues. V shed 3 bases, J shed 10 bases, and the junction held 7 bases outside the gene matches. Germline V gene sequence: CDR1 SGHVS, CDR2 FNYEAQ. The CDR3 DNA sequence: TGTGCCAGCAGCTTGACAGGGGGGAGTGAGGAGCAGTTCTTC. Its protein is CASSLTGGSEEQFF.

A word on this clonotype: This sequence may be a read error, since a much larger clone differs from it by one base. The V gene is TRBV7-9, the J gene TRBJ2-4; D might be TRBD1 or TRBD2, each matching 6 bases. Germline CDR1 and CDR2: SEHNR and FQNEAQ (reference sequence). This CDR3 has 18 amino acids. The V gene lost 5 bases and the J gene lost 7 bases, with 27 bases spanning the gap. The CDR3 reads CASSPTPTGRHLSNIQYF. CDR3 DNA sequence: TGTGCCAGCAGCCCCACCCCAACAGGGAGGCATTTATCGAACATTCAGTACTTC.

V usage is TRBV27 and J usage is TRBJ2-5, with 7 bases that match TRBD2. The V gene's germline CDR1 is MNHEY and CDR2 SMNVEV (reference sequence). V was clipped by 6 bases and J by 1 base; unmatched bases: 11. This CDR3 has 16 amino acids. Here the CDR3 reads CASSPGVSSGQETQYF. The CDR3 region has the DNA TGTGCCAGCAGCCCCGGGGTGTCTAGCGGCCAAGAGACCCAGTACTTC.

This clonotype was seen only once. J is TRBJ1-4 and V is TRBV4-1, with a weak D call TRBD1 (5 bases). The CDR3 sequence is 15 residues long. V was shortened by 5 bases and J by 8 bases, with 18 bases between the two germline ends. Germline-derived CDR1 and CDR2 are MGHRA and YSYEKL. CDR3 sequence: CASSEGAGTAEKLFF. The CDR3 DNA follows: TGCGCCAGCAGCGAAGGTGCCGGGACCGCCGAAAAACTGTTTTTT.

This chain links TRBV27 with TRBJ2-3; D is uncertain. Trimming removed 7 bases at V and 2 bases at J, with 10 bases between. Looked up from germline, CDR1 is MNHEY and CDR2 is SMNVEV (reference sequence). This CDR3 contains 13 residues. DNA of the CDR3: TGTGCCAGCAATAGTATGGACACAGATACGCAGTATTTT. It encodes CASNSMDTDTQYF.

This clonotype was found a few times. V and J are TRBV28 and TRBJ1-3; D unresolved. The CDR3 runs 12 residues. The germline V gene has CDR1 MDHEN and CDR2 SYDVKM. V was cut by 8 bases and J by 4 bases, with 9 bases left in between. CDR3: CASLSPGNTIYF. Here the CDR3 DNA reads TGTGCCAGCCTATCCCCGGGAAACACCATATATTTT.

The gene calls are TRBV12-3 or TRBV12-4 and TRBJ1-5; TRBD1 aligns across 9 bases. The CDR3 runs 15 residues. J lost 5 bases, V lost 2 bases, and 4 bases had no gene match. The DNA of the CDR3 is TGTGCCAGCAGTTTATTGGGACAGGGATATCAGCCCCAGCATTTT. Translating gives CASSLLGQGYQPQHF.

This clonotype has only a few counts. V gene TRBV6-4 combines with J gene TRBJ2-6, with TRBD1 identical over 10 bases. CDR3 size: 16 residues. Germline V gene data show CDR1 as MRHNA and CDR2 as SNTAGT. J gave up 3 bases and V 6 bases, and 5 bases lay outside the gene matches. For the CDR3, the DNA is TGTGCCAGCAGCCCGACAGGGGGCTTTGGGGCCAACGTCCTGACTTTC. This encodes CASSPTGGFGANVLTF.

J is TRBJ1-5 and V is TRBV20-1; D remains unclear. The CDR3 runs to 13 residues. V lost 5 bases to trimming and J lost 3 bases, with 11 bases between them. CDR1 is DFQATT and CDR2 is SNEGSKA in the germline V gene (reference sequence). CDR3 sequence (DNA): TGCAGTGCTGCCTGGGGTCCCAATCAGCCCCAGCATTTT. It yields the protein CSAAWGPNQPQHF.

The gene calls are TRBV12-3 or TRBV12-4 and TRBJ1-1, with a possible D match to TRBD1 (6 bases). The CDR3 consists of 14 residues. The germline V and J ends were trimmed by 6 bases and 2 bases, with 13 bases remaining between them. The CDR3 nucleotides are TGTGCCAGCAGCAAGGACAGTTATAACACTGAAGCTTTCTTT. Protein: CASSKDSYNTEAFF.

This rearrangement joins TRBV20-1 to TRBJ2-5; 8 nucleotides agree with TRBD2. CDR1 is DFQATT, CDR2 SNEGSKA, per germline (reference sequence). V was pared by 1 base and J by 2 bases, with 9 bases of the junction left unmatched. The CDR3 contains 16 residues. The CDR3 DNA is TGCAGTGCTAGAGGTCGGGGTAGCGGGGTTCAAGAGACCCAGTACTTC. It codes for CSARGRGSGVQETQYF.

This clonotype was counted a few times. This rearrangement joins TRBV7-6 to TRBJ2-5; 7 positions agree with TRBD1. V lost 2 bases to trimming and J lost 2 bases; unmatched junction nucleotides: 8. The CDR3 consists of 16 residues. Germline values: CDR1 SGHVS, CDR2 FNYEAQ. CDR3 DNA sequence: TGTGCCAGCAGCTTATGGGGACAGCGAACACAAGAGACCCAGTACTTC. Amino acids: CASSLWGQRTQETQYF.

This clonotype was recorded a few times. The chain joins TRBV5-4 to TRBJ2-3; D may be TRBD1 (6 bases). Germline V lookup: CDR1 SGHNT, CDR2 YYREEE (reference sequence). The CDR3 runs 16 residues. V was clipped by 5 bases and J by 2 bases, with 18 bases between them. The CDR3 nucleotides read TGTGCCAGCAGTTCTCCCCGGGCAGGGGCCACAGATACGCAGTATTTT. Its protein is CASSSPRAGATDTQYF.

This clonotype was seen a few times. As DNA, the CDR3 is TGTGCCAGCGAGACGGGCAGGGGCCTATACGGCTACACCTTC. Protein product: CASETGRGLYGYTF. This rearrangement joins TRBV7-8 to TRBJ1-2; tentative D call: TRBD1 (6 bases). The germline V gene encodes CDR1 SGHVS and CDR2 FQNEAQ. V shed 8 bases and J shed 8 bases, with 21 bases lying between them. CDR3 size: 14 residues.